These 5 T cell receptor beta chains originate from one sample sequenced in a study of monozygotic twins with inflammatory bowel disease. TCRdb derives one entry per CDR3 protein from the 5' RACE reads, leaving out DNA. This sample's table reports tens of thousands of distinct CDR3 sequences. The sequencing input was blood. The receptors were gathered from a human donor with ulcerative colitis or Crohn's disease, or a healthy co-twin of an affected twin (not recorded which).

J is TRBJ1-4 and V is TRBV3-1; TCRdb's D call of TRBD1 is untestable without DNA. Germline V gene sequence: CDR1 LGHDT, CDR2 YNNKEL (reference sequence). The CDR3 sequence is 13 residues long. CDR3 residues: CASSPGQGGKLFF.

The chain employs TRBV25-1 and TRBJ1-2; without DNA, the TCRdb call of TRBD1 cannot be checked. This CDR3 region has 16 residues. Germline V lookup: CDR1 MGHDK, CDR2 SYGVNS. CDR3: CASSDGIPDRGGGYTF.

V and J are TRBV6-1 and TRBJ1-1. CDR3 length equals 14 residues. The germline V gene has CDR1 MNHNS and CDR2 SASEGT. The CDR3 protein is CASSPLIVNTEAFF.

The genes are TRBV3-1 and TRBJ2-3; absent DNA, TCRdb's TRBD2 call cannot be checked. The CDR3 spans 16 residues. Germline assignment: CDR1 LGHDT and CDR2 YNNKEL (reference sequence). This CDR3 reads CASSQGPGGGTDTQYF.

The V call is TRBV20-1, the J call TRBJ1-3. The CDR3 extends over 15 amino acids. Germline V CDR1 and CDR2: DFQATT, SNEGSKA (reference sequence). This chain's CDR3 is CSARKQRSSGNTIYF.